These 2 T cell receptor beta chains were all obtained from the same sample, sequenced in a study of T cell responses to AZD1222 COVID-19 vaccine. Using immunoSEQ multiplex PCR, the repertoire was profiled, and TCRdb retains in-frame clones only, with some absent. The table shows fewer than 200,000 clones, with 90% occurring only once. The sample consisted of peripheral blood, taken on day 0 of AZD1222 vaccination. The receptor source for this set is an adult in good health.

The V call is TRBV6-1, the J call TRBJ1-2; no firm D call. This CDR3 is 12 amino acids long. Germline V gives CDR1 MNHNS, CDR2 SASEGT. Trimming shortened V by 2 bases and J by 8 bases, and 9 bases separated the two germline ends. The CDR3: CASSEQTRGYTF. The DNA of the CDR3 is TGTGCCAGCAGTGAACAAACCAGAGGCTACACCTTC.

V usage is TRBV7-2 and J usage is TRBJ2-5, with D hard to call. This CDR3 contains 14 residues. Deletions cut 5 bases from V and 2 bases from J, with 12 bases between. Per germline, CDR1 SGHTA and CDR2 FQGNSA. As DNA, the CDR3 is TGTGCCAGCAGCCCGATGAGCCGGCAAGAGACCCAGTACTTC. Protein sequence: CASSPMSRQETQYF.